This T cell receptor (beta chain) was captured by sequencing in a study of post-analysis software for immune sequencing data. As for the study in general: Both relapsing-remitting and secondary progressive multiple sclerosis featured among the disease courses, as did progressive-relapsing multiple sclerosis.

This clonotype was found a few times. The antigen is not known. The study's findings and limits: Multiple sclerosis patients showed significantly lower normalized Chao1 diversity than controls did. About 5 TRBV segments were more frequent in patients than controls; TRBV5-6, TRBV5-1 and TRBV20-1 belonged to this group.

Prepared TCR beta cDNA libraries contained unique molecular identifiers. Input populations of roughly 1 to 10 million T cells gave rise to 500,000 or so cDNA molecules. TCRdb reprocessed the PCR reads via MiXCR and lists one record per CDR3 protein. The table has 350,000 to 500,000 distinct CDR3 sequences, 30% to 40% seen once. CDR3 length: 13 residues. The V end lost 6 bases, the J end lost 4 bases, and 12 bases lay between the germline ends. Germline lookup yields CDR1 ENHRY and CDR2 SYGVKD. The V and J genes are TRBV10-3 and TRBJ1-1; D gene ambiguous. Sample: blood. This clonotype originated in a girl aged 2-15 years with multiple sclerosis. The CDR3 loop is CAIRHRDSTEAFF. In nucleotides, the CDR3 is TGTGCCATCAGACACCGAGACTCCACTGAAGCTTTCTTT.